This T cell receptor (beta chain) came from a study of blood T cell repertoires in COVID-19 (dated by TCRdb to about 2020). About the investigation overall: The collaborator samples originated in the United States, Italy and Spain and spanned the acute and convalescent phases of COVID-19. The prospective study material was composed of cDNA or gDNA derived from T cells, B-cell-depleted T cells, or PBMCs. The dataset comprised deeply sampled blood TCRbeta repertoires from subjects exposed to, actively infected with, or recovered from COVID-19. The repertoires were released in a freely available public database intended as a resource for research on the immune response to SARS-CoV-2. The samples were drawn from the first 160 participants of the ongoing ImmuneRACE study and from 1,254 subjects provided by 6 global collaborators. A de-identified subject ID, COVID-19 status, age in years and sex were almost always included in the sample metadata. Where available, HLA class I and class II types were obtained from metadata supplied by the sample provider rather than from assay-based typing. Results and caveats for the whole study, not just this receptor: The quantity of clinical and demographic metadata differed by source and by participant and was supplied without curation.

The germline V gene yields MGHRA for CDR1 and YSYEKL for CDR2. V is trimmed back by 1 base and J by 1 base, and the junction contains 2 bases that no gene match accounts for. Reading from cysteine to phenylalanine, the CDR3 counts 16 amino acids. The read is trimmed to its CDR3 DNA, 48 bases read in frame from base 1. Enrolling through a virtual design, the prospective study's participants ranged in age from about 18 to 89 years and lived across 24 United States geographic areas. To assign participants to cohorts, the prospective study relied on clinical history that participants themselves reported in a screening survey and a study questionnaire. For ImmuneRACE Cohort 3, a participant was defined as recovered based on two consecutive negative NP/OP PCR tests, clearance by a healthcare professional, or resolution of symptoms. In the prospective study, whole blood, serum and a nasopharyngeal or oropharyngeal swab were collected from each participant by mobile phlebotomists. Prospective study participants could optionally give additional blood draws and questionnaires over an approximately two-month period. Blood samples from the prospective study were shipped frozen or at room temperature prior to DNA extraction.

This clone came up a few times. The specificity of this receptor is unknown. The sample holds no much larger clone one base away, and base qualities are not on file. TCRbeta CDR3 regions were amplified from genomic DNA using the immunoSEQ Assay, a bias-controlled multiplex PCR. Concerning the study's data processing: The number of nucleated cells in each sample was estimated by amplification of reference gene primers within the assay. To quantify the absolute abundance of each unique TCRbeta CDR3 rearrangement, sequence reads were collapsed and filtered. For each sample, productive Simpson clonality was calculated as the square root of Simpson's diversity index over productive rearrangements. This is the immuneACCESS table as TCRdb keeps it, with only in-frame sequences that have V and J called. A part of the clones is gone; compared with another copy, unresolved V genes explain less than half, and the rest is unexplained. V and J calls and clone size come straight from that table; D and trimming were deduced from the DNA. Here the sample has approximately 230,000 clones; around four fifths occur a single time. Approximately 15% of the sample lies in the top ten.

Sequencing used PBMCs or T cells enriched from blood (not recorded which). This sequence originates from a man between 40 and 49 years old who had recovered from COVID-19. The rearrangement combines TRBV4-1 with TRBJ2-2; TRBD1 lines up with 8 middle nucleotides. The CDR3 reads CASSQAGTGNTGELFF. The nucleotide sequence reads TGCGCCAGCAGCCAAGCGGGGACAGGGAACACCGGGGAGCTGTTTTTT.